Below, 5 T cell receptor beta chains from the same sample are listed, as sequenced in a study of neurological immune-mediated disorders. As for time point: longitudinal time-point 1 (baseline). TCRdb itself ran the 5' RACE reads through MiXCR, one entry per CDR3 protein. The repertoire holds about 40,000 distinct CDR3 sequences, with 3% to 3.5% as singletons. The material sequenced was PBMCs. The receptors were sampled from a woman aged 55 to 70 with multiple sclerosis.

This clonotype was detected only a few times. The CDR3 ends on some other residue instead of the conserved phenylalanine or tryptophan, so this is likely a read error. This chain joins TRBV20-1 and TRBJ1-3, with 10 nucleotides matching TRBD1. CDR1 and CDR2 from the germline V gene are DFQATT and SNEGSKA (reference sequence). The CDR3 runs to 14 residues. V shed 6 bases and J 4 bases; nucleotides not matched to a gene: 6. The DNA of the CDR3 is TGCAGTGCAAGACAGGGGGCGTCGGGAAACACCATATATAAT. As protein: CSARQGASGNTIYN.

This clonotype was seen many times. The rearrangement links TRBV7-6 to TRBJ1-2; D is uncertain. The CDR3 loop spans 14 amino acids. The germline CDR1 and CDR2 sequences are SGHVS and FNYEAQ. Trimming removed 5 bases at V and 5 bases at J, with 15 bases between. This CDR3 reads CASSASLDGYGYTF. For the CDR3, the DNA is TGTGCCAGCAGCGCTAGCCTGGACGGTTATGGCTACACCTTC.

This clonotype was detected ten times or more. The chain has TRBV7-6 and TRBJ2-1; 7 bases agree with TRBD1. V gave up 2 bases and J gave up 5 bases; unmatched junction bases: 6. This CDR3 is 15 amino acids long. CDR1 and CDR2 from the germline V gene are SGHVS and FNYEAQ. CDR3 bases: TGTGCCAGCAGCTTATCCCCGGGACAGAACAATGAGCAGTTCTTC. As protein: CASSLSPGQNNEQFF.

This clonotype came up many times. This sequence joins TRBV20-1 and TRBJ2-1; 10 bases agree with TRBD1. V lost 5 bases, J lost 5 bases, and 6 bases stayed unmatched. From germline, CDR1 is DFQATT and CDR2 SNEGSKA (reference sequence). The CDR3 covers 14 residues. The CDR3 DNA reads TGCAGTGCTCACTCCGGGACAGGGGACAATGAGCAGTTCTTC. It yields the protein CSAHSGTGDNEQFF.

This clonotype was detected many times. J is TRBJ2-1 and V is TRBV20-1; 13 bases match TRBD2. The CDR3 consists of 13 residues. J gave up 7 bases and V 7 bases, and 4 bases lay outside the gene matches. Germline CDR1 and CDR2: DFQATT and SNEGSKA (reference sequence). CDR3 sequence: CSDATSGGNEQFF. Here the CDR3 DNA reads TGCAGTGACGCGACTAGCGGGGGGAATGAGCAGTTCTTC.